These 6 T cell receptor beta chains were all obtained from the same sample, sequenced in a study of T-cell reconstitution after alpha-beta-depleted transplantation in children. Preparation of the TCRbeta library used unique molecular identifiers. In TCRdb, the PCR reads were re-called with MiXCR into one record per CDR3 protein. The sample shows some 590,000 distinct CDR3 sequences, about 10% of them seen only once. The material sequenced was PBMCs from the stem cell graft donor, taken from the stem cell graft. The receptor set was obtained from a human donor who donated a stem cell graft to a child with acute myeloid leukemia.

This clonotype was counted between two and nine times. This sequence joins TRBV20-1 and TRBJ1-5; D is ambiguous. The CDR3 runs to 13 residues. CDR1 is DFQATT and CDR2 is SNEGSKA in the germline V gene (reference sequence). V lost 7 bases, J lost 6 bases, and 16 bases lay in between. Here the CDR3 DNA reads TGCAGTGGGGCCGAGGGATATTCTCAGCCCCAGCATTTT. This gives the protein CSGAEGYSQPQHF.

This clonotype was observed a handful of times. This chain links TRBV20-1 with TRBJ1-5; tentative D call: TRBD1 (6 bases). Germline CDR1 DFQATT, CDR2 SNEGSKA (reference sequence). The V gene lost 5 bases and the J gene lost 3 bases, with 11 bases spanning the gap. CDR3 length equals 13 residues. The CDR3 is CSAGGQLNQPQHF. In nucleotides, the CDR3 is TGCAGTGCTGGAGGACAGCTCAATCAGCCCCAGCATTTT.

This clonotype has ten or more counts. V and J are TRBV7-2 and TRBJ2-5, with 7 bases lining up with TRBD2. Germline values: CDR1 SGHTA, CDR2 FQGNSA. V was pared by 5 bases and J by 5 bases, with 11 bases of the junction left unmatched. The length of the CDR3 is 15 residues. CDR3 nucleotides: TGTGCCAGCAGCCCCGTCAAGCGGGATTATGAGACCCAGTACTTC. It encodes CASSPVKRDYETQYF.

This chain uses TRBV30 with TRBJ2-1, with D possibly TRBD2 on 6 matching bases. Looked up from germline, CDR1 is GTSNPN and CDR2 is SVGIG (reference sequence). The CDR3 extends over 15 amino acids. The V end was cut by 0 bases, the J end by 2 bases, with 11 bases between. The CDR3 sequence is CAWSVGSGAYNEQFF. The CDR3 DNA reads TGTGCCTGGAGTGTAGGTAGCGGAGCCTACAATGAGCAGTTCTTC. The entire variable domain, with the rest obtained from reference TRBV30 and TRBJ2-1, is as follows: SQTIHQWPATLVQPVGSPLSLECTVEGTSNPNLYWYRQAAGRGLQLLFYSVGIGQISSEVPQNLSASRPQDRQFILSSKKLLLSDSGFYLCAWSVGSGAYNEQFFGPGTRLTVL.

The rearrangement joins TRBV29-1 to TRBJ2-1; 7 positions agree with TRBD2. The germline CDR1 and CDR2 sequences are SQVTM and ANQGSEA. V shed 6 bases, J shed 8 bases, and the junction held 4 bases outside the gene matches. CDR3 length equals 11 residues. The chain's CDR3 is CSVCLADEQFF. The CDR3 nucleotides are TGCAGCGTCTGCCTAGCGGATGAGCAGTTCTTC.

V is TRBV6-2 or TRBV6-3 and J is TRBJ2-7; D assignment may be TRBD1 or TRBD2 (5 bases each). The CDR3 loop spans 14 amino acids. V dropped 6 bases and J dropped 6 bases, with 18 bases sitting between them. In germline, CDR1 is MNHEY, CDR2 SVGEGT. Here the CDR3 reads CASRTGTARIEQYF. Written as DNA, the CDR3 is TGTGCCAGCAGAACCGGGACCGCGAGAATCGAGCAGTACTTC.